This T cell receptor beta chain was recorded in a study of early T cells in non-severe SARS-CoV-2 infection. Overall study results and limits: A preference for anti-spike CD8 responses marked VDJdb matching, which missed private and CD4 specificities.

Notes on this clonotype: Its antigen is as yet unknown.

Each single cDNA molecule received a unique molecular identifier. TCRdb re-derived calls from the 5' RACE reads in MiXCR, one entry per CDR3 protein. The data hold tens of thousands of distinct CDR3 sequences, with 11% observed a single time. The CDR3 extends over 14 amino acids. CDR1 LNHDA and CDR2 SQIVND come from the germline V gene (reference sequence). V lost 4 bases to trimming and J lost 5 bases, with 12 bases between them. Sequenced material: whole blood. The clonotype comes from an adult who was a healthcare worker with PCR-confirmed SARS-CoV-2 infection or an uninfected control (not recorded which). The chain recombines TRBV19 with TRBJ1-5; D might be TRBD1 (6 bases). CDR3 protein: CASSRNRADQPQHF. CDR3 coding DNA: TGTGCCAGTAGTAGAAACAGGGCCGATCAGCCCCAGCATTTT.